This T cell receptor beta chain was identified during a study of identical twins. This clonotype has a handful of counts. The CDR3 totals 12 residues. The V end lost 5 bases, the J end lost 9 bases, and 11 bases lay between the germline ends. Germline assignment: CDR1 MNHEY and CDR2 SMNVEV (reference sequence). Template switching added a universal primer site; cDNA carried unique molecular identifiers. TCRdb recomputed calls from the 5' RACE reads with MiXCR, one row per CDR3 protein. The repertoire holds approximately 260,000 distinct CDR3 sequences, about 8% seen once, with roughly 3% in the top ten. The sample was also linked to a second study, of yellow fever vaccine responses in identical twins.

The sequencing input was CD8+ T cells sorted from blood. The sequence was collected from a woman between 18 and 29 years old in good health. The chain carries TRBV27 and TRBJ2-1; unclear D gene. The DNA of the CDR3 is TGTGCCAGCAGTGCAAATAGCTTTGAGCAGTTCTTC. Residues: CASSANSFEQFF.